This T cell receptor beta chain was captured by sequencing in a study of T cells in Graves' hyperthyroidism and ophthalmopathy. The study, taken as a whole, reports: A model of 13 V-J pairs discriminated ophthalmopathy from stable hyperthyroidism.

Fresh peripheral blood, 8 to 10 ml of it, supplied the PBMCs. The CDR3 covers 14 residues. In germline, CDR1 is SEHNR, CDR2 FQNEAQ (reference sequence). There were TCR beta CDR3 regions amplified from RNA transcripts. A set of HTBI primers served as the primers for a first-round RT-PCR of the TCR CDR3. TCRdb used MiXCR to reprocess the multiplex PCR reads, holding one entry per CDR3 protein. This table has roughly 840,000 distinct CDR3 sequences, about two fifths appearing once. Worth noting for this clonotype: Its antigen is as yet unknown. Mismatch with germline at one junction end may stem from a read error.

The rearrangement links TRBV7-9 to TRBJ1-1, with no clear D. Specimen: blood. The TCR originated in a young man with Graves' hyperthyroidism. CDR3 residues: CASSREVSNPEAFF. CDR3 nucleotide sequence: TGCGCCAGCAGCCGAGAGGTGTCGAATCCTGAAGCTTTCTTT. The whole variable domain, remainder taken from reference TRBV7-9 and TRBJ1-1, is DTGVSQNPRHKITKRGQNVTFRCDPISEHNRLYWYRQTLGQGPEFLTYFQNEAQLEKSRLLSDRFSAERPKGSFSTLEIQRTEQGDSAMYLCASSREVSNPEAFFGQGTRLTVV.